Following are 29 T cell receptor beta chains from one sample sequenced in a study of T cell responses to AZD1222 COVID-19 vaccine. Produced via immunoSEQ multiplex PCR; TCRdb's table is partial and in-frame only. The sample holds about 120,000 clones, more than 85% seen once. The sequencing used peripheral blood, collected on day 0 of AZD1222 vaccination. The receptors derive from an adult in good health.

The chain has TRBV28 and TRBJ1-2, with D perhaps TRBD1 (5 bases). Germline V gives CDR1 MDHEN, CDR2 SYDVKM. The CDR3 extends over 15 amino acids. Trimming stripped 2 bases from V and 5 bases from J, with 15 bases between. CDR3 sequence: CASSLRRDGRYGYTF. The CDR3 DNA is TGTGCCAGCAGTTTACGCAGGGATGGTCGGTATGGCTACACCTTC.

This chain uses TRBV5-1 with TRBJ2-1; 11 bases are a match to TRBD2. This CDR3 contains 14 residues. CDR1 and CDR2 (germline): SGHRS, YFSETQ. Germline trimming cut 1 base from V and 7 bases from J; bases unmatched to any gene: 1. The CDR3 spells CASSLTSGGNEQFF. DNA of the CDR3: TGCGCCAGCAGCTTGACTAGCGGGGGTAATGAGCAGTTCTTC. Combining the CDR3 with reference TRBV5-1 and TRBJ2-1 gives the whole variable domain KAGVTQTPRYLIKTRGQQVTLSCSPISGHRSVSWYQQTPGQGLQFLFEYFSETQRNKGNFPGRFSGRQFSNSRSEMNVSTLELGDSALYLCASSLTSGGNEQFFGPGTRLTVL.

The CDR3, as DNA: TGTGCCAGCGGATTCACCGGGGCCAACGTCCTGACTTTC. As protein: CASGFTGANVLTF. The chain links TRBV28 to TRBJ2-6; D is unresolved. Trimming removed 8 bases at V and 4 bases at J, with 9 bases between. CDR3 length equals 13 residues. Germline V gene lookup returns CDR1 MDHEN and CDR2 SYDVKM.

This chain uses TRBV28 with TRBJ2-1; a weak D match, TRBD1 (5 bases). This CDR3 comprises 12 residues. V lost 2 bases and J lost 8, with 7 bases in between. Germline V CDR1 and CDR2: MDHEN, SYDVKM. This chain's CDR3 is CASSLQGYEQFF. The CDR3 DNA reads as TGTGCCAGCAGTTTACAGGGCTATGAGCAGTTCTTC. The full variable domain, with the rest looked up from reference TRBV28 and TRBJ2-1, is DVKVTQSSRYLVKRTGEKVFLECVQDMDHENMFWYRQDPGLGLRLIYFSYDVKMKEKGDIPEGYSVSREKKERFSLILESASTNQTSMYLCASSLQGYEQFFGPGTRLTVL.

This clone is a singleton in its sample. The chain is built from TRBV7-9 and TRBJ1-2; 7 positions match TRBD1. Trimming removed 5 bases from V and 3 bases from J; junction bases left unmatched: 6. CDR3 size: 14 residues. Germline V gene data show CDR1 as SEHNR and CDR2 as FQNEAQ (reference sequence). The CDR3 is CASSPRQGDYGYTF. The CDR3 coding sequence is TGTGCCAGCAGCCCCCGACAGGGTGACTATGGCTACACCTTC.

This chain connects TRBV11-2 to TRBJ2-7; a weak D match, TRBD2 (6 bases). CDR3 length: 16 residues. Germline V CDR1 and CDR2: SGHAT, FQNNGV. Trimming stripped 6 bases from V and 4 bases from J, with 22 bases between. CDR3 bases: TGTGCCAGCAGTCCCTTAGCGCGGCGGGGAGCTTACGAGCAGTACTTC. It encodes CASSPLARRGAYEQYF. Looking up the rest from reference TRBV11-2 and TRBJ2-7 gives the full variable domain: EAGVAQSPRYKIIEKRQSVAFWCNPISGHATLYWYQQILGQGPKLLIQFQNNGVVDDSQLPKDRFSAERLKGVDSTLKIQPAKLEDSAVYLCASSPLARRGAYEQYFGPGTRLTVT.

The chain employs TRBV19 and TRBJ2-5; D is possibly TRBD1 or TRBD2 (6 bases each). Germline values: CDR1 LNHDA, CDR2 SQIVND (reference sequence). Trimming pared 1 base from V and 2 bases from J, leaving 11 bases between. The CDR3 contains 15 residues. CDR3: CASSIGGALQETQYF. The CDR3 region has the DNA TGTGCCAGTAGTATAGGGGGGGCCCTTCAAGAGACCCAGTACTTC.

This chain links TRBV18 with TRBJ1-4; 7 bases align to TRBD1. The V segment lost 6 bases and the J segment 9 bases; nucleotides outside the gene matches: 10. The length of the CDR3 is 14 residues. Germline V gives CDR1 KGHSH, CDR2 LQKENI. CDR3 residues: CASSPSTGIQKLFF. In nucleotides, the CDR3 is TGTGCCAGCTCCCCCTCGACAGGGATCCAAAAACTGTTTTTT.

J is TRBJ2-1 and V is TRBV6-5; D unresolved. The CDR3 spans 15 residues. The V gene's germline CDR1 is MNHEY and CDR2 SVGAGI. V was trimmed by 4 bases and J by 5 bases, leaving 15 bases between them. In nucleotides, the CDR3 is TGTGCCAGCAGTTCCTCCTTTTCGGTCAACAATGAGCAGTTCTTC. Its translation: CASSSSFSVNNEQFF.

This clone was recorded once. The J gene is TRBJ2-2, the V gene TRBV7-6; possibly TRBD2 for D (6 bases). The V end lost 1 base, the J end lost 1 base, and 10 bases lay between the germline ends. The germline gives CDR1 SGHVS, CDR2 FNYEAQ. This CDR3 is 16 amino acids long. CDR3 sequence: CASSLDGSGNTGELFF. The DNA of the CDR3 is TGTGCCAGCAGCTTAGATGGTAGCGGGAACACCGGGGAGCTGTTTTTT. Filled out from reference TRBV7-6 and TRBJ2-2, the complete variable domain reads GAGVSQSPRYKVTKRGQDVALRCDPISGHVSLYWYRQALGQGPEFLTYFNYEAQQDKSGLPNDRFSAERPEGSISTLTIQRTEQRDSAMYRCASSLDGSGNTGELFFGEGSRLTVL.

The chain couples TRBV29-1 to TRBJ1-3, with D possibly TRBD1 on 5 matching bases. Germline V CDR1 and CDR2: SQVTM, ANQGSEA. This CDR3 comprises 14 residues. V shed 6 bases and J shed 9 bases, with 21 bases lying between them. The CDR3 loop is CSVVTRDAGGTIYF. DNA for the CDR3: TGCAGCGTCGTAACCCGGGACGCCGGGGGCACCATATATTTT.

This clone was detected once. The V call is TRBV4-1, the J call TRBJ1-2; no reliable D call. The CDR3 is 14 residues long. Germline loops: CDR1 MGHRA, CDR2 YSYEKL. Trimming took 1 base from V and 3 from J, leaving 9 bases between them. The CDR3 loop reads CASSQVSRDYGYTF. The CDR3 DNA reads TGCGCCAGCAGCCAAGTATCTCGGGACTATGGCTACACCTTC.

J is TRBJ2-1 and V is TRBV9; 9 bases match TRBD2. V lost 0 bases and J lost 6; bases outside the gene matches: 13. Germline assignment: CDR1 SGDLS and CDR2 YYNGEE. This CDR3 has 18 residues. CDR3 sequence reads: CASSVGPPSGVESNEQFF. CDR3 nucleotides: TGTGCCAGCAGCGTAGGCCCCCCTAGCGGGGTAGAGAGCAATGAGCAGTTCTTC.

V and J are TRBV24-1 and TRBJ2-1, with TRBD1 matching over 8 bases. This CDR3 is built from 17 residues. Germline V gives CDR1 KGHDR, CDR2 SFDVKD. With V trimmed by 3 bases and J by 3 bases, 9 bases remained unmatched. The CDR3 loop is CATSDHGQGSFYNEQFF. The CDR3 DNA reads TGTGCCACCAGTGATCACGGACAGGGTTCTTTCTACAATGAGCAGTTCTTC.

This rearrangement joins TRBV4-1 to TRBJ1-5; D call uncertain. With 4 bases removed from V and 6 bases from J, the gap between germline ends came to 4 bases. The CDR3 contains 11 residues. Germline V lookup: CDR1 MGHRA, CDR2 YSYEKL. The CDR3, as DNA: TGCGCCAGCAGCCCACCTCAGCCCCAGCATTTT. Encoded protein: CASSPPQPQHF.

The V call is TRBV7-9, the J call TRBJ2-7; D gene ambiguous. Trimming removed 1 base from V and 6 bases from J, with 10 bases in between. The CDR3 covers 13 residues. CDR1 is SEHNR, CDR2 FQNEAQ, per germline (reference sequence). CDR3 DNA: TGTGCCAGCAGCTTAGTGGGCAGCATCGAGCAGTACTTC. As protein: CASSLVGSIEQYF.

This clone occurred a few times. The genes are TRBV15 and TRBJ2-6; 7 bases fit TRBD1. The CDR3 totals 18 residues. V gave up 5 bases and J gave up 0 bases; unmatched junction bases: 10. Germline values: CDR1 LNHNV, CDR2 YYDKDF (reference sequence). This CDR3 reads CATSFQGTATSGANVLTF. CDR3 coding DNA: TGTGCCACCAGCTTTCAAGGGACAGCCACCTCTGGGGCCAACGTCCTGACTTTC.

The sample holds one count of this clone. The chain is built from TRBV28 and TRBJ2-3, with 7 bases that match TRBD1. In germline, CDR1 is MDHEN, CDR2 SYDVKM. This CDR3 is 17 amino acids long. V dropped 5 bases and J dropped 0; count of bases not matched to a gene: 11. CDR3 region: CASSQGTVLSSTDTQYF. The CDR3 nucleotides are TGTGCCAGCAGTCAAGGGACAGTTCTGTCTAGCACAGATACGCAGTATTTT.

The chain uses TRBV7-7 and TRBJ2-2; D is unclear. CDR3 length: 13 amino acids. Germline V gene lookup returns CDR1 SSHAT and CDR2 FNYEAQ (reference sequence). Trimming took off 3 bases at V and 2 bases at J, with 4 bases between the two ends. Written as DNA, the CDR3 is TGTGCCAGCAGCTTCCTTAACACCGGGGAGCTGTTTTTT. This gives the protein CASSFLNTGELFF.

The chain recombines TRBV28 with TRBJ2-7; a weak D match, TRBD2 (6 bases). The germline V and J ends were trimmed by 5 bases and 2 bases, with 10 bases remaining between them. Germline V gene lookup returns CDR1 MDHEN and CDR2 SYDVKM. The CDR3 is 13 amino acids. The CDR3 here is CASSRSGAYEQYF. The CDR3 DNA follows: TGTGCCAGCAGTCGGTCGGGGGCCTACGAGCAGTACTTC.

The CDR3 protein is CASSFRTADTQYF. In DNA form, the CDR3 reads TGTGCCAGCAGCTTTAGGACAGCAGATACGCAGTATTTT. This chain connects TRBV7-2 to TRBJ2-3; D is perhaps TRBD1 (6 bases). The CDR3 has 13 residues. Trimming removed 3 bases at V and 4 bases at J, with 8 bases between. The V gene's germline CDR1 is SGHTA and CDR2 FQGNSA.

Comment on this clone: A junction boundary mismatches the germline segment, possibly from a read error. The chain combines TRBV7-9 with TRBJ2-1, with a possible D match to TRBD1 (6 bases). The CDR3 covers 15 residues. Germline V gives CDR1 SEHNR, CDR2 FQNEAQ (reference sequence). CDR3 loop: CASSSDRSSYNEQFF. In DNA, the CDR3 is TGTGCTAGCAGCTCAGACAGGAGCTCCTACAATGAGCAGTTCTTC.

This chain connects TRBV28 to TRBJ1-1; D gene unclear. Per the germline V gene, CDR1 is MDHEN and CDR2 is SYDVKM. The CDR3 loop spans 14 amino acids. V lost 7 bases, J lost 3 bases, and 15 bases lay in between. Here the CDR3 reads CASTTLVGDTEAFF. The CDR3 region has the DNA TGTGCCAGCACGACCTTAGTGGGTGACACTGAAGCTTTCTTT.

This chain links TRBV9 with TRBJ1-2; no clear D gene. CDR1 is SGDLS, CDR2 YYNGEE, per germline. Trimming took 6 bases from V and 6 from J, leaving 15 bases between them. This CDR3 contains 13 residues. This chain's CDR3 is CASTPPREHGYTF. The CDR3 DNA follows: TGTGCCAGCACCCCCCCAAGGGAGCATGGCTACACCTTC. The entire variable domain, with the rest obtained from reference TRBV9 and TRBJ1-2, is as follows: DSGVTQTPKHLITATGQRVTLRCSPRSGDLSVYWYQQSLDQGLQFLIQYYNGEERAKGNILERFSAQQFPDLHSELNLSSLELGDSALYFCASTPPREHGYTFGSGTRLTVV.

This rearrangement joins TRBV6-5 to TRBJ2-1; 7 bases map to TRBD1. In germline, CDR1 is MNHEY, CDR2 SVGAGI. The CDR3 covers 15 residues. V gave up 6 bases and J gave up 0 bases; unmatched junction bases: 5. CDR3 residues: CASSGDRFSYNEQFF. As DNA, the CDR3 is TGTGCCAGCAGCGGGGACAGATTCTCCTACAATGAGCAGTTCTTC.

The chain employs TRBV9 and TRBJ1-5; weak D call: TRBD1 (5 bases). Germline V gene lookup returns CDR1 SGDLS and CDR2 YYNGEE. The ends were cut back, 4 bases at V and 6 bases at J, with 14 bases in the middle. The CDR3 loop spans 14 amino acids. The CDR3 nucleotides read TGTGCCAGCAGCCAGGGAGGAGGCTTTCAGCCCCAGCATTTT. This sequence encodes CASSQGGGFQPQHF.

The rearrangement uses TRBV2 and TRBJ2-4; tentatively, D is TRBD2 (5 bases). V was trimmed by 7 bases and J by 8 bases, leaving 12 bases between them. The CDR3 runs to 12 residues. Germline CDR1 and CDR2: SNHLY and FYNNEI. This CDR3 is CASTNLRDIQYF. CDR3 nucleotide sequence: TGTGCCAGCACAAACCTGCGGGACATTCAGTACTTC.

The rearrangement uses TRBV9 and TRBJ2-1; D gene ambiguous. Trimming removed 0 bases at V and 8 bases at J, with 9 bases between. This CDR3 comprises 13 residues. Germline CDR1 reads SGDLS; CDR2 reads YYNGEE. The CDR3 protein is CASSVAPDDEQFF. The CDR3 nucleotides read TGTGCCAGCAGCGTAGCCCCGGACGATGAGCAGTTCTTC.

This clone is a singleton in its sample. This chain links TRBV5-5 with TRBJ1-4, with a possible D match to TRBD1 (5 bases). V lost 3 bases and J 0 bases, leaving 6 bases between the germline ends. Germline CDR1 and CDR2: SGHKS and YYEKEE (reference sequence). CDR3 size: 14 residues. CDR3 residues: CASSWGATNEKLFF. CDR3 DNA: TGTGCCAGCAGCTGGGGGGCAACTAATGAAAAACTGTTTTTT.